What follows are 22 T cell receptor beta chains derived from one specimen sequenced in a study of human T cells and chemical hapten exposure. MiXCR, applied by TCRdb to the RACE reads, yields one record per CDR3 protein. Among 60,000 to 80,000 distinct CDR3 sequences listed, roughly 6.7% were seen once. Time point meaning: pre-sensitization, week 0. Treatment of the sample: therapeutic diphenylcyclopropenone sensitization with weekly scalp DPC. Sample: whole blood, taken in connection with sensitization to the hapten diphenylcyclopropenone (DPC). The origin of the receptors is a woman in her thirties with alopecia areata. Some clones in this sample may be carry-over from other donors' samples.

In this sample, this clonotype turned up a few times. Here the CDR3 DNA reads TGTGCCAGCTCCCGGGACCCAGGCGACGGGGGCGACACCTTC. Amino acid sequence: CASSRDPGDGGDTF. The chain employs TRBV18 and TRBJ1-2; TRBD1 is a possible D gene (6 bases). CDR1 KGHSH and CDR2 LQKENI come from the germline V gene. The CDR3 runs to 14 residues. The V gene lost 6 bases and the J gene lost 12 bases, with 23 bases spanning the gap.

As regards this clonotype: An end of the junction does not agree with germline; a read error may underlie this. The CDR3 nucleotides are TGCGCCACCAGCCAAGAATTATGGGCAGGGCCGAACACCGGGGAGCTGTTTTTT. Protein product: CATSQELWAGPNTGELFF. The rearrangement joins TRBV5-1 to TRBJ2-2, with D possibly matching TRBD1 (5 bases). The CDR3 is 18 amino acids. From germline, CDR1 is SGHRS and CDR2 YFSETQ.

This clonotype has more than one count but fewer than ten. CDR3: CSVGQGSNTGELFF. For the CDR3, the DNA is TGCAGCGTTGGACAGGGGTCGAACACCGGGGAGCTGTTTTTT. The chain combines TRBV29-1 with TRBJ2-2; 8 bases agree with TRBD1. V lost 4 bases, J lost 0 bases, and 1 base stayed unmatched. The CDR3 has 14 amino acids. Germline lookup yields CDR1 SQVTM and CDR2 ANQGSEA.

The rearrangement uses TRBV7-9 and TRBJ2-3, with a possible D match to TRBD2 (6 bases). CDR1 is SEHNR and CDR2 is FQNEAQ in the germline V gene (reference sequence). The CDR3 runs 17 residues. Between the trimmed V and J ends, which lost 0 bases and 5 bases, there was a span of 18 bases. The CDR3 here is CASSLAREVSGRDTQYF. CDR3 DNA: TGTGCCAGCAGCTTAGCGCGGGAAGTGTCGGGTCGAGATACGCAGTATTTT.

At least ten counts were recorded for this clonotype. This rearrangement joins TRBV2 to TRBJ2-2, with unresolved D. V was pared by 0 bases and J by 5 bases, with 13 bases between. CDR1 is SNHLY, CDR2 FYNNEI, per germline. The CDR3 runs to 16 residues. The CDR3 loop is CASSEAVTAGTGELFF. The CDR3, as DNA: TGTGCCAGCAGTGAAGCGGTGACGGCCGGGACCGGGGAGCTGTTTTTT.

This clonotype was found many times. The chain uses TRBV20-1 and TRBJ2-7; D is uncertain. The V end was cut by 3 bases, the J end by 0 bases, with 9 bases between. Germline V CDR1 and CDR2: DFQATT, SNEGSKA (reference sequence). This CDR3 contains 13 residues. CDR3 amino acids: CSARDGSSYEQYF. The CDR3 DNA reads as TGCAGTGCTAGGGACGGTAGCTCCTACGAGCAGTACTTC.

This clonotype was recorded a few times. The CDR3 sequence: CASTRQGYSGANVLTF. The CDR3 DNA reads as TGCGCCAGCACGAGACAGGGCTACTCTGGGGCCAACGTCCTGACTTTC. V usage is TRBV5-1 and J usage is TRBJ2-6; 7 bases line up with TRBD1. The CDR3 has 16 residues. CDR1 and CDR2 (germline): SGHRS, YFSETQ. J lost 0 bases, V lost 6 bases, and 6 bases had no gene match.

At least ten counts were recorded for this clonotype. V is TRBV12-3 or TRBV12-4 and J is TRBJ2-5; tentatively, D is TRBD1 or TRBD2 (5 bases each). This CDR3 has 13 amino acids. V gave up 3 bases and J gave up 3 bases, with 8 bases separating them. CDR3: CASSLRGEETQYF. Here the CDR3 DNA reads TGTGCCAGCAGTTTGAGGGGTGAAGAGACCCAGTACTTC.

This clonotype was seen at least ten times. The chain recombines TRBV20-1 with TRBJ2-7; tentative D call: TRBD2 (5 bases). Trimming stripped 1 base from V and 2 bases from J, with 9 bases between. Germline assignment: CDR1 DFQATT and CDR2 SNEGSKA (reference sequence). The CDR3 loop spans 13 amino acids. The CDR3 loop reads CSARVDGTYEQYF. In DNA form, the CDR3 reads TGCAGTGCTAGAGTCGACGGGACCTACGAGCAGTACTTC.

Ten or more counts support this clonotype. The chain has TRBV7-6 and TRBJ2-6; 12 nucleotides line up with TRBD2. Germline-derived CDR1 and CDR2 are SGHVS and FNYEAQ. The junction had 4 bases not matched to a gene; V was cut back by 6 bases and J by 1 base. This CDR3 spans 17 amino acids. CDR3 DNA sequence: TGTGCCAGCAGTCTCGGACTAGCGGGGTCTGGGGCCAACGTCCTGACTTTC. It specifies CASSLGLAGSGANVLTF.

This clonotype was seen ten or more times. The chain couples TRBV2 to TRBJ2-7; D might be TRBD1 (5 bases). The CDR3 spans 13 residues. Germline CDR1 reads SNHLY; CDR2 reads FYNNEI. V was trimmed by 6 bases and J by 2 bases, leaving 11 bases between them. This CDR3 is CASSDSPPYEQYF. In DNA, the CDR3 is TGTGCCAGCAGCGACAGCCCACCCTACGAGCAGTACTTC.

This clonotype was seen many times. The rearrangement links TRBV20-1 to TRBJ2-5; D is possibly TRBD2 (7 bases). CDR1 DFQATT and CDR2 SNEGSKA come from the germline V gene (reference sequence). Trimming took off 2 bases at V and 6 bases at J, with 19 bases between the two ends. This CDR3 has 15 amino acids. The DNA of the CDR3 is TGCAGTGCTAGATCCCCGGGGGGCGACAAAAAGACCCAGTACTTC. It yields the protein CSARSPGGDKKTQYF.

At least ten counts were recorded for this clonotype. V usage is TRBV12-3 or TRBV12-4 and J usage is TRBJ2-7; TRBD1 matches 9 bases. The CDR3 contains 14 residues. With V trimmed by 3 bases and J by 2 bases, 2 bases remained unmatched. The CDR3 protein is CASSFRQGAYEQYF. The CDR3 bases are TGTGCCAGCAGTTTCCGACAGGGGGCCTACGAGCAGTACTTC.

In its sample, this clonotype was seen many times. V usage is TRBV9 and J usage is TRBJ2-3, with 7 bases aligning to TRBD2. V lost 4 bases to trimming and J lost 1 base; unmatched junction nucleotides: 3. Germline V CDR1 and CDR2: SGDLS, YYNGEE. This CDR3 spans 14 amino acids. CDR3 in DNA: TGTGCCAGCAGCATTACTAGCGGCACAGATACGCAGTATTTT. This translates into CASSITSGTDTQYF.

The table lists this clonotype with many counts. V and J are TRBV6-6 and TRBJ1-2, with unresolved D. Germline CDR1 MNHNY, CDR2 SVGAGI (reference sequence). Deletions cut 8 bases from V and 0 bases from J, with 13 bases between. This CDR3 is 14 amino acids long. CDR3 region: CASSPGRANYGYTF. The CDR3 DNA follows: TGTGCCAGCTCCCCCGGCAGAGCTAACTATGGCTACACCTTC.

This clonotype occurred a few times. CDR3 amino acids: CASSPVGSDQPQHF. In nucleotides, the CDR3 is TGTGCCAGCTCACCAGTTGGTTCGGACCAGCCCCAGCATTTT. V and J are TRBV18 and TRBJ1-5; D is unclear. CDR1 is KGHSH, CDR2 LQKENI, per germline. This CDR3 contains 14 residues. V lost 2 bases to trimming and J lost 7 bases, with 12 bases between them.

This clonotype was detected many times. This sequence joins TRBV10-3 and TRBJ2-3, with 9 bases aligning to TRBD2. CDR3 length equals 12 residues. Germline CDR1 and CDR2: ENHRY and SYGVKD. The CDR3 region is CAGGGAPDTQYF. As DNA, the CDR3 is TGTGCGGGCGGGGGGGCCCCAGATACGCAGTATTTT.

This clonotype was counted at least ten times. The chain is built from TRBV7-9 and TRBJ2-2; 7 nucleotides match TRBD1. Trimming took 7 bases from V and 3 from J; bases not matched to a gene: 5. The CDR3 has 14 residues. Per germline, CDR1 SEHNR and CDR2 FQNEAQ (reference sequence). CDR3 loop: CASTDRADTGELFF. For the CDR3, the DNA is TGTGCCAGCACCGACAGGGCGGACACCGGGGAGCTGTTTTTT.

The chain employs TRBV20-1 and TRBJ1-1; D unclear. V gave up 7 bases and J gave up 1 base, with 10 bases separating them. The CDR3 sequence is 12 residues long. CDR1 is DFQATT, CDR2 SNEGSKA, per germline (reference sequence). CDR3 protein: CSVPGGNTEAFF. The CDR3 nucleotides are TGCAGTGTTCCAGGTGGGAACACTGAAGCTTTCTTT.

This sequence joins TRBV12-3 or TRBV12-4 and TRBJ1-1, with 8 bases that match TRBD1. V gave up 3 bases and J gave up 6 bases; unmatched junction bases: 3. The CDR3 has 13 residues. CDR3 amino acids: CASSLGDRSEAFF. DNA of the CDR3: TGTGCCAGCAGTTTGGGGGACAGGTCTGAAGCTTTCTTT.

The V and J genes are TRBV5-6 and TRBJ2-3; TRBD2 aligns across 8 bases. This CDR3 contains 17 residues. The V gene end was trimmed by 3 bases and the J gene end by 5 bases; junction bases not matched to a gene: 14. Germline values: CDR1 SGHDT, CDR2 YYEEEE. The CDR3 protein is CASSWPAVRGGRDTQYF. The CDR3 DNA sequence: TGTGCCAGCAGCTGGCCCGCGGTACGGGGGGGCCGAGATACGCAGTATTTT.

This clonotype was recorded at least ten times. The chain is built from TRBV7-2 and TRBJ1-5; D uncertain. Between the trimmed V and J ends, which lost 4 bases and 4 bases, there was a span of 8 bases. Germline lookup yields CDR1 SGHTA and CDR2 FQGNSA. The CDR3 is 13 residues long. CDR3 bases: TGTGCCAGCAGCTATCACAGTAATCAGCCCCAGCATTTT. This encodes CASSYHSNQPQHF.